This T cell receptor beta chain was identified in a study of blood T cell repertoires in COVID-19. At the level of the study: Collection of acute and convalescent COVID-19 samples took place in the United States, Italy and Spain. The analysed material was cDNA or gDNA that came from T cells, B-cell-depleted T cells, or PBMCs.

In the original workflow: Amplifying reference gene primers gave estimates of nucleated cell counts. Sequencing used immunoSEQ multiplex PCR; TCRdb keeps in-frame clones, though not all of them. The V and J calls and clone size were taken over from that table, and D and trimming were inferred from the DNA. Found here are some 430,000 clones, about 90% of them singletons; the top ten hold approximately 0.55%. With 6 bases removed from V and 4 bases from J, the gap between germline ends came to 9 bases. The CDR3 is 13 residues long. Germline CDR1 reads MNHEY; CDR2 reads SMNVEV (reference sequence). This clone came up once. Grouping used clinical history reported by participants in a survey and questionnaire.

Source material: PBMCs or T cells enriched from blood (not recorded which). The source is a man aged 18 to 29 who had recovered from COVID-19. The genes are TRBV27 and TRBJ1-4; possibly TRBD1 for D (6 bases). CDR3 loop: CASRGQLNEKLFF. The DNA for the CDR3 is TGTGCCAGCAGAGGACAGCTTAATGAAAAACTGTTTTTT.